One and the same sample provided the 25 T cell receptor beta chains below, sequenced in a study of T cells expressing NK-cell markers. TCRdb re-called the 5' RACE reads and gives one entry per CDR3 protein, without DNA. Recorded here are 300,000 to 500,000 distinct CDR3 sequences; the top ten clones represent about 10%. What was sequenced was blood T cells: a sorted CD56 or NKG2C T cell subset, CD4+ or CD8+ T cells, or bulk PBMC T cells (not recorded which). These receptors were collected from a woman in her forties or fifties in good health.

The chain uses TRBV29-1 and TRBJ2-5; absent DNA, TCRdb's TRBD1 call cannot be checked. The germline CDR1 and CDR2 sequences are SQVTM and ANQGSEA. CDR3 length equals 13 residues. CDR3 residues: CSVAKTGAETQYF.

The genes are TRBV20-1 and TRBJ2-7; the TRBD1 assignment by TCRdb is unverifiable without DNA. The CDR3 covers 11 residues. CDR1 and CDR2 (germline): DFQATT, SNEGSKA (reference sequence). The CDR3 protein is CSAVRDLEQYF.

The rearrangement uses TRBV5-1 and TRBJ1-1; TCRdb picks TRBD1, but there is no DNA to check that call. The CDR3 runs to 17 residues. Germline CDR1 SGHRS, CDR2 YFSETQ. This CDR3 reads CASSLGSHRGLNTEAFF.

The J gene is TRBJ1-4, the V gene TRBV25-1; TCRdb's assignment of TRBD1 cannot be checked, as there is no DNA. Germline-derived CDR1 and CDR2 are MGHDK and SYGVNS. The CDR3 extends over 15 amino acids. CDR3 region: CASSRQGIFGEKLFF. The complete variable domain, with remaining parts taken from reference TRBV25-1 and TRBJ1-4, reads EADIYQTPRYLVIGTGKKITLECSQTMGHDKMYWYQQDPGMELHLIHYSYGVNSTEKGDLSSESTVSRIRTEHFPLTLESARPSHTSQYLCASSRQGIFGEKLFFGSGTQLSVL.

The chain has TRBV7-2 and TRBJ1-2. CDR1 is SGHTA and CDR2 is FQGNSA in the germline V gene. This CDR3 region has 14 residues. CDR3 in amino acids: CASSSRPWDHGYTF.

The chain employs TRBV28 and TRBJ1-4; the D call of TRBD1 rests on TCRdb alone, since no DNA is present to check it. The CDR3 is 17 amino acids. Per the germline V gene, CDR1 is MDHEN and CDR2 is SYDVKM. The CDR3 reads CASSFYPPGQGSEKLFF.

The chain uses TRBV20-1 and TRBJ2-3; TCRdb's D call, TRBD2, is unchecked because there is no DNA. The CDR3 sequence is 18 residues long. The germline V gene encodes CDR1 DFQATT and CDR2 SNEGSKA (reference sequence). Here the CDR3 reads CSARDRDPGLVDPDTQYF.

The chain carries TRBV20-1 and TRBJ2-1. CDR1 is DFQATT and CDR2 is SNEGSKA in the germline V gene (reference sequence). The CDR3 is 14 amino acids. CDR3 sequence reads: CSSYTLLNSEEQFF.

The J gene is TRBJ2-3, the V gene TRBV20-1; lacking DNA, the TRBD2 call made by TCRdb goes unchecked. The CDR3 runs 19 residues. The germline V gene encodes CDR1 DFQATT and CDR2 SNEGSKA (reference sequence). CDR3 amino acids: CSAMPSGKGWGSSTDTQYF.

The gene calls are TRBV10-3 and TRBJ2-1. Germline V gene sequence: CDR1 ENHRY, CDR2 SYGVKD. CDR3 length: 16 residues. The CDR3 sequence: CAISEARTGPYNEQFF.

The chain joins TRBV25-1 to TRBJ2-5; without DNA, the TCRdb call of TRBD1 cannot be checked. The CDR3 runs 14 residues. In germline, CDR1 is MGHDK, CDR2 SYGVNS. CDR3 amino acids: CASSEFRGPETQYF. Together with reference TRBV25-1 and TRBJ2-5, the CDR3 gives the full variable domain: EADIYQTPRYLVIGTGKKITLECSQTMGHDKMYWYQQDPGMELHLIHYSYGVNSTEKGDLSSESTVSRIRTEHFPLTLESARPSHTSQYLCASSEFRGPETQYFGPGTRLLVL.

The chain's CDR3 is CASSLSEFPYNEQFF. The V gene is TRBV27, the J gene TRBJ2-1. CDR1 and CDR2 from the germline V gene are MNHEY and SMNVEV (reference sequence). This CDR3 spans 15 amino acids.

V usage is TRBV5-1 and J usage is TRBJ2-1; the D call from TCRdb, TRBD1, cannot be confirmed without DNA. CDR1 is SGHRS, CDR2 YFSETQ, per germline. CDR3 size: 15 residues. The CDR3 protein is CASSPGTRINNEQFF.

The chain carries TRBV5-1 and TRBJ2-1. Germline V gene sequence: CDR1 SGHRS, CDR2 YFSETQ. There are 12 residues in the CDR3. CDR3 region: CASSLSLDEQFF.

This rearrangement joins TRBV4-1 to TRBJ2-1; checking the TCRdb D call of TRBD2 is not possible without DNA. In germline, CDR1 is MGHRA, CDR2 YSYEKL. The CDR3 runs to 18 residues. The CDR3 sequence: CASSQVYLGGLADNEQFF.

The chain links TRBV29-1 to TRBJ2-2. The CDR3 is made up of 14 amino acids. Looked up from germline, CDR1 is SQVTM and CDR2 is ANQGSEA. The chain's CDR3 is CSVEGETNTGELFF.

This chain's CDR3 is CASSPSPNPYNEQFF. The chain carries TRBV7-8 and TRBJ2-1. CDR3 length: 15 amino acids. The germline V gene encodes CDR1 SGHVS and CDR2 FQNEAQ.

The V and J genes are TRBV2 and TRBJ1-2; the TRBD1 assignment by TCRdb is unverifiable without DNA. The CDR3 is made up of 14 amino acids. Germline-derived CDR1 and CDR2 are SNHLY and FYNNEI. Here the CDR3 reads CASSAGTGRSGYTF.

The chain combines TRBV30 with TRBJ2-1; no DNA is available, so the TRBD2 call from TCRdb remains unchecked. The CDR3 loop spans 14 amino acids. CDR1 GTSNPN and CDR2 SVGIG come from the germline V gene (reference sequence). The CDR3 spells CAWRLSGSYNEQFF. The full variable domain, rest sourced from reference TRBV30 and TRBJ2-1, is SQTIHQWPATLVQPVGSPLSLECTVEGTSNPNLYWYRQAAGRGLQLLFYSVGIGQISSEVPQNLSASRPQDRQFILSSKKLLLSDSGFYLCAWRLSGSYNEQFFGPGTRLTVL.

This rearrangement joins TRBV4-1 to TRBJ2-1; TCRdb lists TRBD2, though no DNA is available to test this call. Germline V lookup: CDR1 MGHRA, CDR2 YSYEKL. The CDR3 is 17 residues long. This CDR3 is CASSQGRTGLVGNEQFF.

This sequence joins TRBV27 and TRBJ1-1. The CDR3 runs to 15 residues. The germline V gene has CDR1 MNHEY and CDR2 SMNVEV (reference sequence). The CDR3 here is CASSLGWGIGTEAFF.

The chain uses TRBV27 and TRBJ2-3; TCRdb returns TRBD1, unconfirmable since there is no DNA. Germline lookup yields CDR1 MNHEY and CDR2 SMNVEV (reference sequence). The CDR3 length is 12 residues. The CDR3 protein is CAIRQGTDTQYF.

The CDR3 protein is CSVHFLGSHEQYF. The rearrangement links TRBV29-1 to TRBJ2-7. The CDR3 covers 13 residues. CDR1 SQVTM and CDR2 ANQGSEA come from the germline V gene.

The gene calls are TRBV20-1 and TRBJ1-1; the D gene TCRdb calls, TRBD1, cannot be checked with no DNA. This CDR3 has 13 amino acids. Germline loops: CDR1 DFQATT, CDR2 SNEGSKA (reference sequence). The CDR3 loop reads CSAIGTGFTEAFF.

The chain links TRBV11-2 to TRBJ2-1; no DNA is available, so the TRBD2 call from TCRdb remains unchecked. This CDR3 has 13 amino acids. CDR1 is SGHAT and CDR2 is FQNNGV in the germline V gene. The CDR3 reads CASSLETSGPQFF.